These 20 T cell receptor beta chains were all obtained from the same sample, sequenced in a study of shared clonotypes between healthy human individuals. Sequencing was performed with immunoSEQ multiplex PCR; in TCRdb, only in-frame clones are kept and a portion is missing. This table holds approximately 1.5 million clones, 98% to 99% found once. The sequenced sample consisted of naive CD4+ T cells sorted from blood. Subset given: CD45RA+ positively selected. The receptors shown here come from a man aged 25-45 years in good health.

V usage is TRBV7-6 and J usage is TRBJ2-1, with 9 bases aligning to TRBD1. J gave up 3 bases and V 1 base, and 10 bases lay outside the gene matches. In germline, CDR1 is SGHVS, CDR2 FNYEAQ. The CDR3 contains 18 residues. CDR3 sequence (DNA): TGTGCCAGCAGCTTAGTCTCGGCGGGACAGGGAGTCTACAATGAGCAGTTCTTC. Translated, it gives CASSLVSAGQGVYNEQFF.

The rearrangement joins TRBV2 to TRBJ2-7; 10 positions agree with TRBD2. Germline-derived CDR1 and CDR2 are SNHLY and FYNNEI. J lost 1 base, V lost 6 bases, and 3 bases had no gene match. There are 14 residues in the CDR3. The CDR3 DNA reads TGTGCCAGCAGACTAGCGGGACTTTCCTACGAGCAGTACTTC. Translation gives CASRLAGLSYEQYF.

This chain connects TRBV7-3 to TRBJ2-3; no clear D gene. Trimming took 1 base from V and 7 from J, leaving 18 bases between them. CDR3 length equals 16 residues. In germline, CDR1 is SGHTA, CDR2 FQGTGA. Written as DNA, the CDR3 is TGTGCCAGCAGCTTAAAGGGCAGTACGGGCGTGAATACGCAGTATTTT. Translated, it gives CASSLKGSTGVNTQYF.

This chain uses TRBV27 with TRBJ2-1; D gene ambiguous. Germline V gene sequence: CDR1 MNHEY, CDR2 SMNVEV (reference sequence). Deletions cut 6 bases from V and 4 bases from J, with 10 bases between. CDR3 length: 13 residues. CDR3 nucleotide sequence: TGTGCCAGCAGCCGCAGACCGTACAATGAGCAGTTCTTC. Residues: CASSRRPYNEQFF.

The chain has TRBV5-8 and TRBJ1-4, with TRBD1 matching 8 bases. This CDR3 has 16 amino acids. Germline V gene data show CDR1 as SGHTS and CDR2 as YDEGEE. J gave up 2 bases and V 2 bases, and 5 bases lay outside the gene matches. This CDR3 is CASSLGQGRTNEKLFF. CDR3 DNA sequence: TGTGCCAGCAGCTTAGGACAGGGTCGGACTAATGAAAAACTGTTTTTT.

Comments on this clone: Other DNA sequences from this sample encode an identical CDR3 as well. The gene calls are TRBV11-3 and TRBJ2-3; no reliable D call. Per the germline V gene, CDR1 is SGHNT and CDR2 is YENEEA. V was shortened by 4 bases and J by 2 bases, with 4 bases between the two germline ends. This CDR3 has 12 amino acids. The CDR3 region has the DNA TGTGCCAGCAGCTCAACCACAGATACGCAGTATTTT. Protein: CASSSTTDTQYF.

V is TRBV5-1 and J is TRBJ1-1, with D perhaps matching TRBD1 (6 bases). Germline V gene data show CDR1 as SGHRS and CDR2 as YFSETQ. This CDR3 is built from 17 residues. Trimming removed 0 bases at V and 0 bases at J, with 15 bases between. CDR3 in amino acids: CASSLGSDSIMNTEAFF. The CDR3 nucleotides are TGCGCCAGCAGCTTGGGGTCGGACAGCATAATGAACACTGAAGCTTTCTTT. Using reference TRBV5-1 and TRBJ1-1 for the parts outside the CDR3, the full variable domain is KAGVTQTPRYLIKTRGQQVTLSCSPISGHRSVSWYQQTPGQGLQFLFEYFSETQRNKGNFPGRFSGRQFSNSRSEMNVSTLELGDSALYLCASSLGSDSIMNTEAFFGQGTRLTVV.

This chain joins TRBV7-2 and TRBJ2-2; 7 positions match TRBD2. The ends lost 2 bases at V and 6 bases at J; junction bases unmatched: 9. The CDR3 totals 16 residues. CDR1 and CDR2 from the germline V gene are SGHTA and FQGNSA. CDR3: CASSLISPGGAGELFF. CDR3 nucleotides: TGTGCCAGCAGCTTAATTAGCCCGGGGGGAGCCGGGGAGCTGTTTTTT.

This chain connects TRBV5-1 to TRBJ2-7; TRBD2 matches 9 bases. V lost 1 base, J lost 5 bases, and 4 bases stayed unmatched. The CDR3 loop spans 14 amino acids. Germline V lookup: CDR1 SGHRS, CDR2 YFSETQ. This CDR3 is CASSLLAGLHEQYF. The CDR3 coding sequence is TGCGCCAGCAGCTTGCTAGCGGGACTCCACGAGCAGTACTTC.

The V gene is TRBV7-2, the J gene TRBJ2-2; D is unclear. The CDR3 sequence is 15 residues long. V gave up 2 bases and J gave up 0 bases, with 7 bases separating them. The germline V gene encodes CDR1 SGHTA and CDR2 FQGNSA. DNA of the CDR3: TGTGCCAGCAGCTTATCAAGAACGAACACCGGGGAGCTGTTTTTT. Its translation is CASSLSRTNTGELFF.

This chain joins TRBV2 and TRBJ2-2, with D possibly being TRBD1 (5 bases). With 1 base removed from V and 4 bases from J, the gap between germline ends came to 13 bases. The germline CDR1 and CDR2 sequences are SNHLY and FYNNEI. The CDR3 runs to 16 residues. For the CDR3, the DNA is TGTGCCAGCAGTGAAGTAGGTAACAGGCTCACCGGGGAGCTGTTTTTT. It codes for CASSEVGNRLTGELFF.

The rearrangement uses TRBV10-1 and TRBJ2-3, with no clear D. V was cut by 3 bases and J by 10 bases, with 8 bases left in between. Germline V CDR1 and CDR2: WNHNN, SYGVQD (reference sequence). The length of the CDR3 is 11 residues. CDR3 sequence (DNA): TGCGCCAGCAGTGACTGGGGTCCGCAGTATTTT. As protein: CASSDWGPQYF.

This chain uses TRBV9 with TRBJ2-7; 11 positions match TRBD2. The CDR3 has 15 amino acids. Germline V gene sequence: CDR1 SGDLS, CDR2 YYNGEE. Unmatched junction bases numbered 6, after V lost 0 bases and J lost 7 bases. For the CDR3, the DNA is TGTGCCAGCAGCGTAGAGACTAGCGGGATGGGGGAGCAGTACTTC. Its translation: CASSVETSGMGEQYF.

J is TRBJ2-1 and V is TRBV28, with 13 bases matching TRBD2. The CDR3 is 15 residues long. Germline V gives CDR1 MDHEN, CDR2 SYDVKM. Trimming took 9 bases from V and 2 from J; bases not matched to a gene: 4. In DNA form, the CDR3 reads TGTGCCAGTACACTAGCGGGAGGGCCCTACAATGAGCAGTTCTTC. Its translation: CASTLAGGPYNEQFF. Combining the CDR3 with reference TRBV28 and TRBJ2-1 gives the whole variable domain DVKVTQSSRYLVKRTGEKVFLECVQDMDHENMFWYRQDPGLGLRLIYFSYDVKMKEKGDIPEGYSVSREKKERFSLILESASTNQTSMYLCASTLAGGPYNEQFFGPGTRLTVL.

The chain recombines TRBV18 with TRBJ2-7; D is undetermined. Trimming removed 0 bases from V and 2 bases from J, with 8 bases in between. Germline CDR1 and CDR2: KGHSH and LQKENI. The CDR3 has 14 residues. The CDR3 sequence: CASSPPFAPYEQYF. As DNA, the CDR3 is TGTGCCAGCTCACCACCATTTGCACCCTACGAGCAGTACTTC.

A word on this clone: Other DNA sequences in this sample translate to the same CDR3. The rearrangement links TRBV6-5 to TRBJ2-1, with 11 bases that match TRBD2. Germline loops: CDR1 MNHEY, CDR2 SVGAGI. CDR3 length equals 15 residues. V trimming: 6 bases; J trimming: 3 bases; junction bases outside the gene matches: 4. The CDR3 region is CASSLSGRVYNEQFF. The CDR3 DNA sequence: TGTGCCAGCAGCCTTAGCGGGAGGGTCTACAATGAGCAGTTCTTC.

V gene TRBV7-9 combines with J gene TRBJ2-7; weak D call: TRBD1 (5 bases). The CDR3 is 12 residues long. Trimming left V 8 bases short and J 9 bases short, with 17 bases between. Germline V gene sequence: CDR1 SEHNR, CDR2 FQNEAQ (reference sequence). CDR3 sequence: CASSLTDKGQYF. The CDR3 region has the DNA TGTGCCAGCTCCCTGACAGATAAGGGGCAGTACTTC.

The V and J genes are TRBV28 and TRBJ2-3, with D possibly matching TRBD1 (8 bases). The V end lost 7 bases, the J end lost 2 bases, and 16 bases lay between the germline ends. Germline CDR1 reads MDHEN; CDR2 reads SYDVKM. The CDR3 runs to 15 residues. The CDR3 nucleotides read TGTGCCAGCACCAAAACAGGGGGGGCCACAGATACGCAGTATTTT. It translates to CASTKTGGATDTQYF.

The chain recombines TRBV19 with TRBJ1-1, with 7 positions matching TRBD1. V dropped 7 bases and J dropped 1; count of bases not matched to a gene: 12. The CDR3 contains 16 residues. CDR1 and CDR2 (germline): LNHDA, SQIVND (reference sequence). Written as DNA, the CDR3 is TGTGCCAGTACCACATCAGGGGGGAGAAAGAACACTGAAGCTTTCTTT. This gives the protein CASTTSGGRKNTEAFF.

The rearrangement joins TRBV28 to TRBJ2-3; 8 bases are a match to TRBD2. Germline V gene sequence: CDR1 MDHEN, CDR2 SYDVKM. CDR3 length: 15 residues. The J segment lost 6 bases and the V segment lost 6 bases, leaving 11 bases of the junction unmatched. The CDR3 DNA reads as TGTGCCAGCAGCCCCGGTGGGGCGGGGGGCGATACGCAGTATTTT. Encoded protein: CASSPGGAGGDTQYF.